The clone carrying this TCR beta chain has a single count. These data are taken from a study of shared clonotypes between healthy human individuals. The CDR3 length is 14 residues. Germline assignment: CDR1 MDHEN and CDR2 SYDVKM. V was shortened by 8 bases and J by 1 base, with 13 bases between the two germline ends. Running of the assay took place at deep level. Profiling relied on immunoSEQ multiplex PCR, and the TCRdb table lists in-frame clones only, not all of them. The table has 2 million to 2.5 million clones, 90% to 96% seen once. Sequenced material: naive CD4+ T cells sorted from blood. Subset meaning: CD45RA+ positively selected. The V gene is TRBV28, the J gene TRBJ2-3; tentatively, D is TRBD2 (6 bases). The TCR was taken from a man aged 18 to 30 in good health. The CDR3 loop is CASGRGEGTDTQYF. The CDR3 nucleotides are TGTGCCAGCGGGAGAGGGGAGGGCACAGATACGCAGTATTTT.